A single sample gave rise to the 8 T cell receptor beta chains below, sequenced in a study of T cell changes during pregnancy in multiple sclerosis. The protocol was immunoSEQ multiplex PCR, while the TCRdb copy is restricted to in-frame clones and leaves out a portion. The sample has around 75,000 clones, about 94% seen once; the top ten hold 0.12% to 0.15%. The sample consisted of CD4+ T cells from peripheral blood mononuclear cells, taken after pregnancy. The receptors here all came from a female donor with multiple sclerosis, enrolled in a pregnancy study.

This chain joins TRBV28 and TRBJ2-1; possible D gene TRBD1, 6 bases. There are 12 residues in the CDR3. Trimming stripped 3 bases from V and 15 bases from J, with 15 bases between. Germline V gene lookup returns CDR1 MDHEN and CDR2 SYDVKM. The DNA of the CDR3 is TGTGCCAGCAGTTTGGACAGTTGGCGCCCGTTCTTC. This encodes CASSLDSWRPFF.

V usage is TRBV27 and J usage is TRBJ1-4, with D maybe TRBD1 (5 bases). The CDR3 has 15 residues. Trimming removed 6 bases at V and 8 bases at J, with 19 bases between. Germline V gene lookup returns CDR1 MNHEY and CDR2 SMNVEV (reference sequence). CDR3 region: CASRGRGLIGEKLFF. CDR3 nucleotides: TGTGCCAGCAGGGGGAGGGGCCTAATCGGGGAAAAACTGTTTTTT. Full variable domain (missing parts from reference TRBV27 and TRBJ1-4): EAQVTQNPRYLITVTGKKLTVTCSQNMNHEYMSWYRQDPGLGLRQIYYSMNVEVTDKGDVPEGYKVSRKEKRNFPLILESPSPNQTSLYFCASRGRGLIGEKLFFGSGTQLSVL.

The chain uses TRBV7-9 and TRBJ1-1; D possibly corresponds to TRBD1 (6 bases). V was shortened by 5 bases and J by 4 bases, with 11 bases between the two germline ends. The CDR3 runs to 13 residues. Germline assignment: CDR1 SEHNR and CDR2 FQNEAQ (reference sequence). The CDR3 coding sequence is TGTGCCAGCAGCCCGGCCAGGGGCACTGAAGCTTTCTTT. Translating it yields CASSPARGTEAFF.

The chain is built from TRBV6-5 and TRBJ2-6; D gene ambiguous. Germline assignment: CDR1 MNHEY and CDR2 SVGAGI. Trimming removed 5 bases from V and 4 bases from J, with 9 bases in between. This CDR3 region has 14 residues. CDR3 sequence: CASSQPEGANVLTF. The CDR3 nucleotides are TGTGCCAGCAGTCAACCCGAGGGGGCCAACGTCCTGACTTTC.

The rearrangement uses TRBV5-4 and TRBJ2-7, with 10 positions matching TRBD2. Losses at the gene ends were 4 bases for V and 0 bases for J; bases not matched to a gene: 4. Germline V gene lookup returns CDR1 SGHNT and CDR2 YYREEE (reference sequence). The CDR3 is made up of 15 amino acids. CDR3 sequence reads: CASSAGLADSYEQYF. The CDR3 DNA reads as TGTGCCAGCAGCGCCGGACTAGCGGACTCCTACGAGCAGTACTTC.

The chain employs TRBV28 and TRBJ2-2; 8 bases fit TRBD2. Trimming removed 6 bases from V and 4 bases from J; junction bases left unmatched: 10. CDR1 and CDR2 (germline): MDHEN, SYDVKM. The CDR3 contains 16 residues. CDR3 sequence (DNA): TGTGCCAGCAGCACCACCATACTAGCGGCCACCGGGGAGCTGTTTTTT. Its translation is CASSTTILAATGELFF. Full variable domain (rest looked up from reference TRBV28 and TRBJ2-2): DVKVTQSSRYLVKRTGEKVFLECVQDMDHENMFWYRQDPGLGLRLIYFSYDVKMKEKGDIPEGYSVSREKKERFSLILESASTNQTSMYLCASSTTILAATGELFFGEGSRLTVL.

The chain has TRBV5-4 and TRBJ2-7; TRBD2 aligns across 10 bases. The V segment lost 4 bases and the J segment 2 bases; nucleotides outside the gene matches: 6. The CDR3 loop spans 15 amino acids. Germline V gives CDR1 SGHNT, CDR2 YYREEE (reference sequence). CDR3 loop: CASSPRTSGPYEQYF. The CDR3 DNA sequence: TGTGCCAGCAGCCCTAGGACTAGCGGCCCCTACGAGCAGTACTTC. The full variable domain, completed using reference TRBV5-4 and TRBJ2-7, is ETGVTQSPTHLIKTRGQQVTLRCSSQSGHNTVSWYQQALGQGPQFIFQYYREEENGRGNFPPRFSGLQFPNYSSELNVNALELDDSALYLCASSPRTSGPYEQYFGPGTRLTVT.

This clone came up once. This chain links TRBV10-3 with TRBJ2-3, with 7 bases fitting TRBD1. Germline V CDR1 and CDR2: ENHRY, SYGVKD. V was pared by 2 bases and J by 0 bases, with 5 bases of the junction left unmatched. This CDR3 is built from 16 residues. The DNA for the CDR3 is TGTGCCATCAGTGAGAGGGGACAGATTAGCACAGATACGCAGTATTTT. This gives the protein CAISERGQISTDTQYF.